This T cell receptor (beta chain) was documented in a study of human T cells and chemical hapten exposure. Only a few counts were recorded for this clonotype. Germline CDR1 and CDR2: SEHNR and FQNEAQ (reference sequence). Deletions cut 0 bases from V and 4 bases from J, with 6 bases between. The CDR3 totals 14 residues. Time point meaning: patch test 2, 6 weeks after DPC sensitization. This sample's treatment: therapeutic diphenylcyclopropenone sensitization with weekly scalp DPC. TCRdb re-derived calls from the RACE reads in MiXCR, one entry per CDR3 protein. The sample consists of approximately 80,000 distinct CDR3 sequences, approximately 10% of them appearing once.

The TCR sequence derives from a woman aged 25 to 39 with alopecia areata. Some clones in this sample may be carry-over from other donors' samples. The V call is TRBV7-9, the J call TRBJ2-2; no firm D call. Source: whole blood, taken in connection with sensitization to the hapten diphenylcyclopropenone (DPC). CDR3 region: CASSLAEPTGELFF. The CDR3, as DNA: TGTGCCAGCAGCTTAGCGGAGCCCACCGGGGAGCTGTTTTTT.